The T cell receptor beta chain described here comes from a study of blood T cells in healthy people across ages. Whole-study findings and limits: In the absence of known donor CMV status, changes in expanded clonotypes were possibly confounded.

The V end lost 8 bases, the J end lost 9 bases, and 23 bases lay between the germline ends. This CDR3 region has 16 residues. In germline, CDR1 is MNHNS, CDR2 SASEGT. This clonotype came up a few times. Its antigen is unidentified. With a J-beta primer mix and a sample-barcoded 5' primer, a second PCR ran about 6 to 11 cycles. TCRdb re-called the 5' RACE reads through MiXCR, storing one row per CDR3 protein. Of approximately 850,000 distinct CDR3 sequences in the sample, around two fifths were seen once. Each sample yielded at least 6 million isolated PBMCs. This chain joins TRBV6-1 and TRBJ1-6; D is possibly TRBD1 (5 bases). The TCR sequence derives from a man in his 60s in good health. The sequencing input was blood. CDR3 DNA: TGTGCCAGCGATCATCAGGGAGGAGGAATTGTTTCACCCCTCCACTTT. It specifies CASDHQGGGIVSPLHF.